A selection of T cell receptor beta chains follows, all from one sample in a study of PD-1 blockade in classical Hodgkin lymphoma. TCRdb's copy holds only in-frame clones and misses some; the assay was immunoSEQ multiplex PCR. The table includes 64,000 or so clones, around nine tenths detected once. Sample: peripheral blood mononuclear cells (PBMCs), taken before the fourth cycle of nivolumab. Receptors originate from a human donor with classical Hodgkin lymphoma. CDR3s include the opening cysteine and the closing phenylalanine or tryptophan. Fields, in order: D gene, V gene, J gene, CDR3 length, clone size, CDR3 protein, CDR3 DNA. D genes are given only for firm matches. Only part of the rows carry a size: once, few, many, or a class if the clone is expanded.

D: NA; V: TRBV9; J: TRBJ2-3; length: 14; size: NA; CDR3: CASSPDPTTDTQYF; DNA: TGTGCCAGCAGCCCAGACCCCACCACAGATACGCAGTATTTT
D: NA; V: TRBV7-2; J: TRBJ2-5; length: 16; size: NA; CDR3: CASSLYVGTYQETQYF; DNA: TGTGCCAGCAGCTTATATGTCGGGACGTACCAAGAGACCCAGTACTTC
D: NA; V: TRBV7-9; J: TRBJ2-7; length: 14; size: NA; CDR3: CASSPPGLLYEQYF; DNA: TGTGCCAGCAGCCCCCCGGGACTCTTATACGAGCAGTACTTC
D: NA; V: TRBV2; J: TRBJ1-4; length: 13; size: NA; CDR3: CASSHRQRDKLFF; DNA: TGTGCCAGCAGCCACCGACAGCGAGACAAACTGTTTTTT
D: NA; V: TRBV6-1; J: TRBJ1-1; length: 15; size: NA; CDR3: CASTSQGRSSTEAFF; DNA: TGTGCCAGCACGTCGCAGGGAAGGTCGTCCACTGAAGCTTTCTTT
D: TRBD2; V: TRBV7-9; J: TRBJ2-2; length: 13; size: NA; CDR3: CASSPGGTGELFF; DNA: TGTGCCAGCAGCCCCGGGGGGACCGGGGAGCTGTTTTTT
D: TRBD1; V: TRBV5-6; J: TRBJ1-4; length: 14; size: NA; CDR3: CASSYGQGNEKLFF; DNA: TGTGCCAGCAGCTACGGACAGGGGAATGAAAAACTGTTTTTT
D: TRBD1; V: TRBV9; J: TRBJ2-3; length: 17; size: NA; CDR3: CASSNLQGRTSTDTQYF; DNA: TGTGCCAGCAGCAACTTACAGGGGCGAACTAGCACAGATACGCAGTATTTT
D: NA; V: TRBV6-1; J: TRBJ1-4; length: 14; size: NA; CDR3: CASSEALPLKKLFF; DNA: TGTGCCAGCAGTGAAGCGCTTCCGCTGAAAAAACTGTTTTTT
D: NA; V: TRBV19; J: TRBJ2-7; length: 15; size: NA; CDR3: CASSTLWAGASEQYF; DNA: TGTGCCAGTAGTACCCTCTGGGCAGGGGCCTCCGAGCAGTACTTC
D: TRBD1; V: TRBV7-3; J: TRBJ2-7; length: 15; size: NA; CDR3: CASSLRQGALNEQYF; DNA: TGTGCCAGCAGCCTCCGACAGGGGGCGCTGAACGAGCAGTACTTC
D: NA; V: TRBV28; J: TRBJ2-3; length: 12; size: NA; CDR3: CASRKLADTQYF; DNA: TGTGCCAGCAGAAAGTTAGCAGATACGCAGTATTTT
D: TRBD2; V: TRBV11-1; J: TRBJ2-5; length: 14; size: medium-sized; CDR3: CASSPQREGETQYF; DNA: TGTGCCAGCAGCCCTCAGCGGGAGGGTGAGACCCAGTACTTC
D: NA; V: TRBV28; J: TRBJ1-4; length: 13; size: NA; CDR3: CASSQDRIEKLFF; DNA: TGTGCCAGCAGCCAGGACCGCATTGAAAAACTGTTTTTT
D: TRBD2; V: TRBV5-1; J: TRBJ2-1; length: 14; size: NA; CDR3: CASSLTRTSDEQFF; DNA: TGCGCCAGCAGCTTGACTCGAACTAGCGATGAGCAGTTCTTC
D: NA; V: TRBV5-1; J: TRBJ2-5; length: 13; size: NA; CDR3: CASSLEGSETQYF; DNA: TGCGCCAGCAGCTTGGAGGGTTCTGAGACCCAGTACTTC
D: TRBD1; V: TRBV5-1; J: TRBJ2-6; length: 17; size: NA; CDR3: CASSGTGISSGANVLTF; DNA: TGCGCCAGCAGTGGGACAGGGATATCCTCTGGGGCCAACGTCCTGACTTTC
D: TRBD1; V: TRBV11-1; J: TRBJ2-1; length: 16; size: NA; CDR3: CASGDLPGQGWVEQFF; DNA: TGTGCCAGCGGCGACCTACCGGGACAGGGGTGGGTTGAGCAGTTCTTC
D: TRBD2; V: TRBV5-1; J: TRBJ2-3; length: 16; size: NA; CDR3: CASSLGGLAGADTQYF; DNA: TGCGCCAGCAGCTTGGGGGGACTAGCGGGAGCAGATACGCAGTATTTT
D: NA; V: TRBV18; J: TRBJ1-1; length: 13; size: NA; CDR3: CASSPTENTEAFF; DNA: TGTGCCAGCTCACCAACGGAAAACACTGAAGCTTTCTTT
D: NA; V: TRBV10-2; J: TRBJ1-2; length: 19; size: NA; CDR3: CASSEPKGRGYPSNYGYTF; DNA: TGCGCCAGCAGTGAGCCGAAGGGCAGGGGCTACCCGTCTAACTATGGCTACACCTTC
D: TRBD2; V: TRBV27; J: TRBJ2-1; length: 14; size: NA; CDR3: CASSSGLAGGEQFF; DNA: TGTGCCAGCAGTTCGGGACTAGCAGGGGGTGAGCAGTTCTTC
D: NA; V: TRBV7-3; J: TRBJ2-1; length: 21; size: NA; CDR3: CASSLRVRGARSPDFWDEQFF; DNA: TGTGCCAGCAGCTTAAGGGTGAGAGGGGCCAGGTCTCCAGATTTTTGGGATGAGCAGTTCTTC
D: NA; V: TRBV19; J: TRBJ2-1; length: 14; size: NA; CDR3: CASSIDLELYEQFF; DNA: TGTGCCAGTAGTATAGACCTGGAGTTGTATGAGCAGTTCTTC
D: NA; V: TRBV6-6; J: TRBJ2-5; length: 12; size: NA; CDR3: CASSYSEETQYF; DNA: TGTGCCAGCAGTTACTCGGAAGAAACCCAGTACTTC
D: TRBD2; V: TRBV27; J: TRBJ2-7; length: 16; size: NA; CDR3: CASSFLRLAGPGEQYF; DNA: TGTGCCAGCAGCTTCTTAAGACTAGCGGGACCGGGCGAGCAGTACTTC
D: NA; V: TRBV5-1; J: TRBJ1-1; length: 13; size: NA; CDR3: CASRLGGDTEAFF; DNA: TGCGCCAGCAGGCTGGGAGGGGACACTGAAGCTTTCTTT
D: NA; V: TRBV4-1; J: TRBJ2-1; length: 17; size: NA; CDR3: CASSQVGGDDSYNEQFF; DNA: TGCGCCAGCAGCCAAGTAGGGGGAGACGACTCCTACAATGAGCAGTTCTTC
D: NA; V: TRBV9; J: TRBJ2-7; length: 14; size: NA; CDR3: CASSVDQGPYEQYF; DNA: TGTGCCAGCAGCGTAGATCAGGGCCCCTACGAGCAGTACTTC
D: NA; V: TRBV2; J: TRBJ1-1; length: 13; size: once; CDR3: CASSVTRNTEAFF; DNA: TGTGCCAGCAGTGTGACGAGGAACACTGAAGCTTTCTTT
D: TRBD1; V: TRBV28; J: TRBJ1-5; length: 14; size: NA; CDR3: CASRPGGPNQPQHF; DNA: TGTGCCAGCAGGCCAGGGGGACCCAATCAGCCCCAGCATTTT
D: NA; V: TRBV14; J: TRBJ2-1; length: 17; size: NA; CDR3: CASSQEGLPGPYNEQFF; DNA: TGTGCCAGCAGCCAAGAGGGCCTTCCCGGTCCCTACAATGAGCAGTTCTTC
D: TRBD2; V: TRBV9; J: TRBJ2-1; length: 15; size: once; CDR3: CASSVTSGPHNEQFF; DNA: TGTGCCAGCAGCGTAACTAGCGGGCCGCACAATGAGCAGTTCTTC
D: NA; V: TRBV19; J: TRBJ2-1; length: 16; size: NA; CDR3: CASSTLGGLRYNEQFF; DNA: TGTGCCAGTAGTACCCTGGGGGGCCTCCGCTACAATGAGCAGTTCTTC
D: NA; V: TRBV7-7; J: TRBJ2-7; length: 13; size: NA; CDR3: CASSPGRYYEQYF; DNA: TGTGCTAGCAGCCCCGGACGGTACTACGAGCAGTACTTC
D: NA; V: TRBV28; J: TRBJ2-2; length: 15; size: NA; CDR3: CATLLGGSKTGELFF; DNA: TGTGCCACCCTCCTTGGGGGTAGCAAGACCGGGGAGCTGTTTTTT
D: NA; V: TRBV10-3; J: TRBJ2-7; length: 13; size: NA; CDR3: CAISDGRSYEQYF; DNA: TGTGCCATCAGTGACGGCAGAAGCTACGAGCAGTACTTC
D: TRBD2; V: TRBV5-1; J: TRBJ2-3; length: 14; size: NA; CDR3: CASTSGRGEDTQYF; DNA: TGCGCCAGCACGAGCGGGAGGGGCGAAGATACGCAGTATTTT
D: TRBD1; V: TRBV7-9; J: TRBJ2-7; length: 15; size: NA; CDR3: CASSSLSTGGYEQYF; DNA: TGTGCCAGCAGCTCACTTTCGACAGGGGGCTACGAGCAGTACTTC
D: NA; V: TRBV28; J: TRBJ2-3; length: 11; size: NA; CDR3: CASSLVDTQYF; DNA: TGTGCCAGCAGTTTAGTTGATACGCAGTATTTT
D: NA; V: TRBV7-8; J: TRBJ1-1; length: 16; size: NA; CDR3: CASSLANRDINTEAFF; DNA: TGTGCCAGCAGCTTAGCGAACCGGGACATAAACACTGAAGCTTTCTTT
D: NA; V: TRBV7-9; J: TRBJ1-4; length: 17; size: NA; CDR3: CASSAPEPGATNEKLFF; DNA: TGTGCCAGCAGCGCTCCAGAGCCAGGGGCAACTAATGAAAAACTGTTTTTT
D: NA; V: TRBV4-1; J: TRBJ1-6; length: 17; size: medium-sized; CDR3: CASSQEASSSYNSPLHF; DNA: TGCGCCAGCAGCCAAGAAGCATCTAGCTCCTATAATTCACCCCTCCACTTT
D: TRBD1; V: TRBV13; J: TRBJ2-3; length: 16; size: once; CDR3: CASSIGDRGFTDTQYF; DNA: TGTGCCAGCAGCATAGGGGACAGGGGTTTCACAGATACGCAGTATTTT
D: TRBD2; V: TRBV6-6; J: TRBJ2-7; length: 15; size: once; CDR3: CASSTDRSGRYEQYF; DNA: TGTGCCAGCAGTACCGACCGTAGCGGGAGATATGAGCAGTACTTC
D: TRBD2; V: TRBV27; J: TRBJ2-1; length: 14; size: NA; CDR3: CASSPRGLAYEQFF; DNA: TGTGCCAGCAGTCCCCGAGGACTAGCCTATGAGCAGTTCTTC
D: NA; V: TRBV4-1; J: TRBJ1-5; length: 18; size: NA; CDR3: CASSQGDGGLSRNQPQHF; DNA: TGCGCCAGCAGCCAAGGGGACGGCGGGCTGTCGCGCAATCAGCCCCAGCATTTT
D: NA; V: TRBV10-2; J: TRBJ1-1; length: 13; size: NA; CDR3: CASSAVRTGEAFF; DNA: TGCGCCAGCAGTGCGGTGAGAACAGGTGAAGCTTTCTTT
D: NA; V: TRBV11-2; J: TRBJ2-6; length: 15; size: NA; CDR3: CASSWDGGGANVLTF; DNA: TGTGCCAGCAGCTGGGATGGTGGCGGGGCCAACGTCCTGACTTTC
D: NA; V: TRBV29-1; J: TRBJ1-2; length: 11; size: NA; CDR3: CSVEGRYGYTF; DNA: TGCAGCGTTGAGGGCCGCTATGGCTACACCTTC
D: TRBD2; V: TRBV6-5; J: TRBJ2-7; length: 14; size: NA; CDR3: CASSLSLGGYEQYF; DNA: TGTGCCAGCAGTTTGTCCCTGGGAGGGTACGAGCAGTACTTC
D: NA; V: TRBV5-1; J: TRBJ2-5; length: 13; size: NA; CDR3: CASSLGQGETQYF; DNA: TGCGCCAGCAGCTTGGGGCAGGGGGAGACCCAGTACTTC
D: TRBD2; V: TRBV9; J: TRBJ2-1; length: 15; size: NA; CDR3: CASSAGTSKGDEQFF; DNA: TGTGCCAGCAGCGCCGGGACTAGTAAGGGAGATGAGCAGTTCTTC
D: NA; V: TRBV7-8; J: TRBJ1-3; length: 17; size: NA; CDR3: CASSLGSIRDGGNTIYF; DNA: TGTGCCAGCAGCTTAGGAAGTATTCGGGACGGTGGAAACACCATATATTTT